This T cell receptor beta chain appears in the sequencing data of a study of T cell responses to AZD1222 COVID-19 vaccine. Study conclusions and caveats: The repertoires were collected only after the peak T cell response. Possibly, clonal diversity was underestimated; donors were largely white British and included more females. Baseline seropositivity characterized only six AZD1222 recipients.

To note about this clone: Its target is unknown.

Germline loops: CDR1 SGDLS, CDR2 YYNGEE. This CDR3 spans 15 amino acids. V lost 0 bases and J lost 0, with 6 bases in between. Some clones are missing from TCRdb's copy, which holds only in-frame ones; the method was immunoSEQ multiplex PCR. The sample includes tens of thousands of clones, around four fifths seen only once; the top ten take 20% to 25%. The chain carries TRBV9 and TRBJ2-2; D not resolved. Material: peripheral blood, obtained on day 0 of MenACWY control vaccination. This receptor was taken from an adult in good health. CDR3 in DNA: TGTGCCAGCAGCGTAGGACATCCGAACACCGGGGAGCTGTTTTTT. This encodes CASSVGHPNTGELFF. The whole variable domain, filled in from reference TRBV9 and TRBJ2-2, reads DSGVTQTPKHLITATGQRVTLRCSPRSGDLSVYWYQQSLDQGLQFLIQYYNGEERAKGNILERFSAQQFPDLHSELNLSSLELGDSALYFCASSVGHPNTGELFFGEGSRLTVL.